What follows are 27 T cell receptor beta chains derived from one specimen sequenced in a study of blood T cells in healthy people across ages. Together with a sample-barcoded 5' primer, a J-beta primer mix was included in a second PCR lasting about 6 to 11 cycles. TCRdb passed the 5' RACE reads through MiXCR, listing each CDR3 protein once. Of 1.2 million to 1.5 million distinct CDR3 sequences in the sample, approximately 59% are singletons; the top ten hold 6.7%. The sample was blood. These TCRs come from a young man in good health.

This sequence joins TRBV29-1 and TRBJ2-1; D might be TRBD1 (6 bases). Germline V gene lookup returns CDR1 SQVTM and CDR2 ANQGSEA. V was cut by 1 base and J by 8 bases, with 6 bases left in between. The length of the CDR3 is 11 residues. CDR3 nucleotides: TGCAGCGTTGAAGGGACAGATGAGCAGTTCTTC. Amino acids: CSVEGTDEQFF.

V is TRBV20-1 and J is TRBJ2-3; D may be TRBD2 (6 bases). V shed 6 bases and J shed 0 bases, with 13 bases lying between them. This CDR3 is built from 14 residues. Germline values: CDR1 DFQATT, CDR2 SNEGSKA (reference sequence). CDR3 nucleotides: TGCAGTGCCCAGGGCCGGGGGAGCACAGATACGCAGTATTTT. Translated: CSAQGRGSTDTQYF.

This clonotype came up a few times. CDR3 amino acids: CSAEGTGINSYEQYF. As DNA, the CDR3 is TGCAGTGCTGAGGGAACAGGGATCAACTCCTACGAGCAGTACTTC. The chain couples TRBV20-1 to TRBJ2-7; D perhaps matches TRBD1 (6 bases). Trimming pared 5 bases from V and 0 bases from J, leaving 17 bases between. Germline loops: CDR1 DFQATT, CDR2 SNEGSKA (reference sequence). This CDR3 contains 15 residues.

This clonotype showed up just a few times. CDR3 in DNA: TGTGCCAGCAGCTTAGCCCGGACTAGCGGAAGAATTACGCAGTATTTT. Translated: CASSLARTSGRITQYF. The chain recombines TRBV7-2 with TRBJ2-3; 10 bases align to TRBD2. The CDR3 extends over 16 amino acids. Germline CDR1 is SGHTA and CDR2 is FQGNSA. After removal of 0 bases from V and 8 bases from J, the junction contained 8 bases not matched to a gene.

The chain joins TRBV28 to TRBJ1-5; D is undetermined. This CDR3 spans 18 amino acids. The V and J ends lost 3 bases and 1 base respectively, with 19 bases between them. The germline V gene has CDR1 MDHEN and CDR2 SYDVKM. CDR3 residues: CASSFGVGAVKSNQPQHF. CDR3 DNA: TGTGCCAGCAGTTTCGGGGTGGGAGCAGTTAAGAGCAATCAGCCCCAGCATTTT.

CDR3 residues: CASSFGGTWTDTQYF. The DNA for the CDR3 is TGTGCCAGCAGCTTTGGCGGGACGTGGACAGATACGCAGTATTTT. The gene calls are TRBV7-2 and TRBJ2-3; TRBD2 might be the D (6 bases). Germline V CDR1 and CDR2: SGHTA, FQGNSA. CDR3 length equals 15 residues. V was trimmed by 3 bases and J by 3 bases, leaving 13 bases between them.

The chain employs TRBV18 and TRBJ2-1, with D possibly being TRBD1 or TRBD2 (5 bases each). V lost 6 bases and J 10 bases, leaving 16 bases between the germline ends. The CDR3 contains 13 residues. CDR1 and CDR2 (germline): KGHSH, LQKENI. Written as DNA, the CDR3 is TGTGCCAGCTCTGGGGCCAGAACGGGGGAGCAGTTCTTC. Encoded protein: CASSGARTGEQFF.

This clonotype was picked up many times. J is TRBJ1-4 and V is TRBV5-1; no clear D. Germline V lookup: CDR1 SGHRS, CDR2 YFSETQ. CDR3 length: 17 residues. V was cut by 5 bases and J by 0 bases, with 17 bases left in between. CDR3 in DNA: TGCGCCAGCAGAGTGGCGGTAGGGCTGACAACTAATGAAAAACTGTTTTTT. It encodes CASRVAVGLTTNEKLFF.

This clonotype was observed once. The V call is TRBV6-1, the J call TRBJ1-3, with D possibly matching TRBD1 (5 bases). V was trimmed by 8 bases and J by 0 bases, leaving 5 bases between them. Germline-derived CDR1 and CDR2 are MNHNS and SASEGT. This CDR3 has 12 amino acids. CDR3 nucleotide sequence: TGTGCCAGCGGGGCCTCTGGAAACACCATATATTTT. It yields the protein CASGASGNTIYF.

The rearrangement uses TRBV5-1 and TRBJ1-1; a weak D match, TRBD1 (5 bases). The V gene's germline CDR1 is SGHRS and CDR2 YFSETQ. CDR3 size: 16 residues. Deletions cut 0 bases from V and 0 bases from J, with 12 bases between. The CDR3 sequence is CASSLGDFSMNTEAFF. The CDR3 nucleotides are TGCGCCAGCAGCTTGGGGGACTTCTCCATGAACACTGAAGCTTTCTTT.

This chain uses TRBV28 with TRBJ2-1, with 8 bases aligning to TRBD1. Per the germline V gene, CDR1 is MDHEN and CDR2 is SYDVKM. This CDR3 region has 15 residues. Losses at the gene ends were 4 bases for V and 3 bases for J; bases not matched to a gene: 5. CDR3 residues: CASSWGTGLYNEQFF. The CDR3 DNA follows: TGTGCCAGCAGTTGGGGGACAGGCCTCTACAATGAGCAGTTCTTC.

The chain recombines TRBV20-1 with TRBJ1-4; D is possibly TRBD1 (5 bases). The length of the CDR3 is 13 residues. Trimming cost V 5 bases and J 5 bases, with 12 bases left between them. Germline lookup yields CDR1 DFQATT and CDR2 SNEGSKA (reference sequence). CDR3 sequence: CSAPNGGNEKLFF. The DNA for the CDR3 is TGCAGTGCTCCCAACGGGGGAAATGAAAAACTGTTTTTT.

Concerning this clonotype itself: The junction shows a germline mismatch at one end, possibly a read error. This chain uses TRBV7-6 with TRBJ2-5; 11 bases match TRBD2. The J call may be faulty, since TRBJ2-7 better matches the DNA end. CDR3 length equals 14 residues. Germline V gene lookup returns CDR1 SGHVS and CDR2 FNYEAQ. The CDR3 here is CASSLAGGQREQYF. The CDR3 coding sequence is TGTGCCAGCAGTTTAGCGGGAGGGCAACGCGAGCAGTACTTC.

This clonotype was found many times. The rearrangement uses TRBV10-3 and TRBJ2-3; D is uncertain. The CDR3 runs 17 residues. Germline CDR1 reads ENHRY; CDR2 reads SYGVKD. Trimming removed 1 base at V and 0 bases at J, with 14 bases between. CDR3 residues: CAISELGPRRSTDTQYF. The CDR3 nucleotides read TGTGCCATCAGTGAGTTGGGCCCTAGAAGGAGCACAGATACGCAGTATTTT.

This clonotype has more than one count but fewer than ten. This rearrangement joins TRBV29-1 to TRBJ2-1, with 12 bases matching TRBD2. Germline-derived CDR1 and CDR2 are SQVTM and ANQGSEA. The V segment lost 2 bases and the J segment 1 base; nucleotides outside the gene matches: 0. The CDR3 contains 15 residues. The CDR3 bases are TGCAGCGTTGAACTAGCGGGGGGGTCCTACAATGAGCAGTTCTTC. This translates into CSVELAGGSYNEQFF.

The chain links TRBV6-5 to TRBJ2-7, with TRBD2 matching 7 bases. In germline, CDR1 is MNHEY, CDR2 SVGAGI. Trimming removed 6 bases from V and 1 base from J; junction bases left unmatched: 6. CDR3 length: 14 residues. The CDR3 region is CASSPAGRSYEQYF. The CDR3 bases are TGTGCCAGCAGCCCAGCGGGGAGGTCCTACGAGCAGTACTTC.

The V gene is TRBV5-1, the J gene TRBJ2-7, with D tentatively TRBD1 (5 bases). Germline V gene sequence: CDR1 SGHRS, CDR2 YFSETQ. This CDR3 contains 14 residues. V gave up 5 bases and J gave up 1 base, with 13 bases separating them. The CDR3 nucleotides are TGCGCCAGCAGGAGAACAGGTCAATCCTACGAGCAGTACTTC. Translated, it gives CASRRTGQSYEQYF.

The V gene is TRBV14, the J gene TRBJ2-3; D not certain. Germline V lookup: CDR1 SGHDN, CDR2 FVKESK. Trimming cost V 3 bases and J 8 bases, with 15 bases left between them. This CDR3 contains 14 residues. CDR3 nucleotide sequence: TGTGCCAGCAGCCAGCTCGTGGGCCTGGGTACGCAGTATTTT. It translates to CASSQLVGLGTQYF.

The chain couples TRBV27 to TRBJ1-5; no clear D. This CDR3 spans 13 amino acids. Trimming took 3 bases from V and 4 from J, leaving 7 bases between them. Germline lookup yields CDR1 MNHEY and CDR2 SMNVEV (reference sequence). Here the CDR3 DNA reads TGTGCCAGCAGTTTTAGGGAAAATCAGCCCCAGCATTTT. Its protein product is CASSFRENQPQHF.

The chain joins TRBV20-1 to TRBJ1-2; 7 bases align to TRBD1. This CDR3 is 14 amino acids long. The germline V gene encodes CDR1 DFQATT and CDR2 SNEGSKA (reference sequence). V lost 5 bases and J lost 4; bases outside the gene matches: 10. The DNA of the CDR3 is TGCAGTGCTGAAGGGACAGTGGATCGCTATGGCTACACCTTC. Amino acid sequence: CSAEGTVDRYGYTF.

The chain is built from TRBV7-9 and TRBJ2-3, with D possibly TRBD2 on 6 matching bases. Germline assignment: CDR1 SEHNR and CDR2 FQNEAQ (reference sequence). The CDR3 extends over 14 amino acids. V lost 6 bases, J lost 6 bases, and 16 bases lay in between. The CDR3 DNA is TGTGCCAGCAGATCCCGACTAGGGCCCGATACGCAGTATTTT. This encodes CASRSRLGPDTQYF.

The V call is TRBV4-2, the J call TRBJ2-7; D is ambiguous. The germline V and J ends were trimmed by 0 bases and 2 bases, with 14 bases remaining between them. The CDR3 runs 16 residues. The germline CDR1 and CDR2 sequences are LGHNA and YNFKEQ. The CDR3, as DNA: TGTGCCAGCAGCCAAGAAGTCGGCAGAGTAGCCTACGAGCAGTACTTC. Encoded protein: CASSQEVGRVAYEQYF.

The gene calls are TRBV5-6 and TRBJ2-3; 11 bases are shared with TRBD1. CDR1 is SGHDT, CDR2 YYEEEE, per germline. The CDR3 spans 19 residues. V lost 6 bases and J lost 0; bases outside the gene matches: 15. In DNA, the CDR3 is TGTGCCAGCATCAGGGACAGGGGGATTGGCCGAAGAAGCACAGATACGCAGTATTTT. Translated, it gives CASIRDRGIGRRSTDTQYF.

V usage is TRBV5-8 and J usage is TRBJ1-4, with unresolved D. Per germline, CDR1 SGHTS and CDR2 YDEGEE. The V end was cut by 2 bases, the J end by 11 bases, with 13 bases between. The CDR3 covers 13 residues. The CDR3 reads CASSFDPLDKLFF. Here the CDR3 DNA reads TGTGCCAGCAGCTTCGACCCCCTAGACAAACTGTTTTTT.

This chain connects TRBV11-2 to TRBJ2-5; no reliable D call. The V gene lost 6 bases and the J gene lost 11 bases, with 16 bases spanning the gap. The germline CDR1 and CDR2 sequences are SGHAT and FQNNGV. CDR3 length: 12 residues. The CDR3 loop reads CASSRLVNEQYF. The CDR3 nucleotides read TGTGCCAGCAGTCGCCTAGTTAATGAGCAGTACTTC.

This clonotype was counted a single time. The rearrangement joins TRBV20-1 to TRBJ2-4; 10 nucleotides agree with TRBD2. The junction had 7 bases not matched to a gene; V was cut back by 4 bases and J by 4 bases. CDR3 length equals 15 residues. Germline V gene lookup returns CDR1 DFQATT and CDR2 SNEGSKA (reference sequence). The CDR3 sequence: CSATRERGGKNIQYF. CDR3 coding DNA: TGCAGTGCTACCCGGGAGCGGGGGGGAAAAAACATTCAGTACTTC.

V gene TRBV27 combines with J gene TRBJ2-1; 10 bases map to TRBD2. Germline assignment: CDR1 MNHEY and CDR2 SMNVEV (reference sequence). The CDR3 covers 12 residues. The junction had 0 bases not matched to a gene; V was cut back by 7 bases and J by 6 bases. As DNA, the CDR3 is TGTGCCAGCACTAGCGGGGGCAATGAGCAGTTCTTC. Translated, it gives CASTSGGNEQFF.